This TCR beta chain was sequenced for a study of control samples from healthy donors and cancer patients. Trimming shortened V by 7 bases and J by 3 bases, and 11 bases separated the two germline ends. There are 13 residues in the CDR3. Germline values: CDR1 MNHEY, CDR2 SVGAGI. Assay: immunoSEQ multiplex PCR; the TCRdb copy retains only in-frame clones and omits some. The profile shows around 75,000 clones, 85% to 95% of them singletons. The gene calls are TRBV6-5 and TRBJ2-3; D is undetermined. The sequencing sample was made of blood. This clonotype was obtained from a woman aged 55-69 years in good health. CDR3 coding DNA: TGTGCCAGCAATCCCGTGCTTACAGATACGCAGTATTTT. Amino acid sequence: CASNPVLTDTQYF.